This T cell receptor beta chain was captured by sequencing in a study of blood T cell repertoires in COVID-19. At the level of the study: Sites in the United States, Italy and Spain provided acute and convalescent COVID-19 samples.

Germline values: CDR1 MNHEY, CDR2 SVGEGT. This CDR3 spans 16 amino acids. The ends lost 2 bases at V and 4 bases at J; junction bases unmatched: 9. Generated by immunoSEQ multiplex PCR, the TCRdb table keeps only in-frame clones and is missing some. In the table there are approximately 90,000 clones, 81% of which are singletons. This clone was detected only once. The sequenced sample consisted of peripheral blood. The rearrangement links TRBV6-2 or TRBV6-3 to TRBJ2-7, with 9 bases that match TRBD2. The clonotype originates from an elderly man with active or convalescent COVID-19. The CDR3 DNA sequence: TGTGCCAGCAGTTACCCGCCGGGACTAGCCAGATACGAGCAGTACTTC. Protein: CASSYPPGLARYEQYF.